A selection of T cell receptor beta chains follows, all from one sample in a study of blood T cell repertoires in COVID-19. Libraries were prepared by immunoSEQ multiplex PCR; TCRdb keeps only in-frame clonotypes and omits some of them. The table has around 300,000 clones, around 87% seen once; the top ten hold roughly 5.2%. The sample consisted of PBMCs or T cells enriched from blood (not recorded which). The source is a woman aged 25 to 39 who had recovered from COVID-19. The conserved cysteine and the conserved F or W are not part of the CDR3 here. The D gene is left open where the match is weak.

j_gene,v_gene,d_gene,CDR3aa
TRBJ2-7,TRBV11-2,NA,ASSKYVESEQY
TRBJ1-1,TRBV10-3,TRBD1,AISNRDSSLAF
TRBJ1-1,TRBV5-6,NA,ASSLNFAEAF
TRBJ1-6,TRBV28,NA,ASSSPGRVNNSPLH
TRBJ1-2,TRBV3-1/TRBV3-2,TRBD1,ASSLRTGARYGYT
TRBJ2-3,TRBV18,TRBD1,ASSPTTGIASTDTQY
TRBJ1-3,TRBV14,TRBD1,ASSGAGTALSGNTIY
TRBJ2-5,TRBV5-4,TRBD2,ASSPRGGQIQETQY
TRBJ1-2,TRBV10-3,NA,AISELTAYGYT
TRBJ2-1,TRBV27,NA,ASSAASDVGNEQF
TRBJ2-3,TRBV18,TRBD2,ASSPLAGSTDTQY
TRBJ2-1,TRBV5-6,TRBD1,ASSIGRRTGSYSNEQF
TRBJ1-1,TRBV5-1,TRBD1,ASSLDRGATEAF
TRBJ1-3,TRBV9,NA,ASSPRTPAIY
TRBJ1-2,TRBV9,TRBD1,ASSAGGTGLDYGYT
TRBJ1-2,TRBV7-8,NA,ASSLVGRVNGYT
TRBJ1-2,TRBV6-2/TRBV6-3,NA,ASSFRDNANYGYT
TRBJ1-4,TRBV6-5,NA,ASSYLSTFNEKLF
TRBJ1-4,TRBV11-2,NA,ASSLRAGLTNEKLF
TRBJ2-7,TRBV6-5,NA,ASSYGTKAHSYEQY
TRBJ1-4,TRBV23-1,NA,VGGDGVEKLF
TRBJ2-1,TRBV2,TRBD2,ASQRLAESSYNEQF
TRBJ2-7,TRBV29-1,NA,SVSGLTTYEQY
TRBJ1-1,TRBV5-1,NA,ASSLNFRAGDTEAF
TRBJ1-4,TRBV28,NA,ASSFGQAGEKLF
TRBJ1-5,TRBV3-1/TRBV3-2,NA,ASSQGRGLGQPQH
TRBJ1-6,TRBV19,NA,ASSIWGKYNSPLH
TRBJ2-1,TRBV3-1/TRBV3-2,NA,ASSQGLGSSYNEQF
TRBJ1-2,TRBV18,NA,ASSPDSDYGYT
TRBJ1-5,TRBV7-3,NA,ASSQFSPLGGVLNQPQH
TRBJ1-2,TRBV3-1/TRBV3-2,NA,ASSPWEGNGYT
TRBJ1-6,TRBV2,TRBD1,ASRVGTDSPLH
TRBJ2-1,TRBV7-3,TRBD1,ASSTGVSYNEQF
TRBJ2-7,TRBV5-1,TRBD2,ASSFLAGSLYEQY
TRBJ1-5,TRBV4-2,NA,ASSQEGRDNQPQH
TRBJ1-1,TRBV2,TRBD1,ASFRDRGLDTEAF
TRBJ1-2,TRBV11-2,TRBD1,ASSFGQGAEGYT
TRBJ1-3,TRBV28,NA,ASRSPGAGNTIY
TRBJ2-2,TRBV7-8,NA,ASSLHRIRGGELF
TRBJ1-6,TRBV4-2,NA,ASSPRQMQGISPLH
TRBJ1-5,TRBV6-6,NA,ASSYQGEPQH
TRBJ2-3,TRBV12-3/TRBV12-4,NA,ASSLVVTDTQY
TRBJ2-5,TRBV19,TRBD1,ASTPGTGYAETQY
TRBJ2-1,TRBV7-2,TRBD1,ASSLFQDRYNEQF
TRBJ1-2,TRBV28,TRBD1,ASSLTDRGDGYT
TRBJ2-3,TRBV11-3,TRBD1,ASSFGQGGRFTQY
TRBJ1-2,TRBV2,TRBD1,ASTPTPQGANYGYT
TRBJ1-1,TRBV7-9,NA,ASSSDRQDATEAF
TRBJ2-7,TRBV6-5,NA,ASSYGPGTFRYEQY
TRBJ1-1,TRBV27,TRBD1,ASSLLGQGNTEAF
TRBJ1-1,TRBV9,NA,ASSVQPGSGTEAF
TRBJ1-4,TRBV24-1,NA,ATSDSPGLGGEKLF
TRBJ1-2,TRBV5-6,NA,ASTTRTVYGYT
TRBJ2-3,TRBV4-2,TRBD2,ASSPRGGRGVTDTQY
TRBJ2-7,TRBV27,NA,ASSPSYEQY